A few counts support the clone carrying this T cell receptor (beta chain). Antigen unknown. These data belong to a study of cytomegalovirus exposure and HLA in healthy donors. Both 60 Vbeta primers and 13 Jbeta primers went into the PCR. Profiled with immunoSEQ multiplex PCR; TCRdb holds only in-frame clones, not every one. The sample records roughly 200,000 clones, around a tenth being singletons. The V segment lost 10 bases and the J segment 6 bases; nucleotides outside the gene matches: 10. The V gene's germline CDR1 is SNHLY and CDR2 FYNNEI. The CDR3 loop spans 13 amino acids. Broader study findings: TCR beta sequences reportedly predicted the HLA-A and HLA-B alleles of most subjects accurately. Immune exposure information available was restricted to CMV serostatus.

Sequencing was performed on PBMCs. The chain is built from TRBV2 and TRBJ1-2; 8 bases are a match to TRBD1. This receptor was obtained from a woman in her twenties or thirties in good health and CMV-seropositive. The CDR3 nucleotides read TGTGCCACCATGGACAGGGCTAGGAATGGCTACACCTTC. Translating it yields CATMDRARNGYTF. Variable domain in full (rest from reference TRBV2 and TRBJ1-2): EPEVTQTPSHQVTQMGQEVILRCVPISNHLYFYWYRQILGQKVEFLVSFYNNEISEKSEIFDDQFSVERPDGSNFTLKIRSTKLEDSAMYFCATMDRARNGYTFGSGTRLTVV.